This is a list of T cell receptor beta chains from one sample in a study of blood T cell repertoires in COVID-19. The assay was immunoSEQ multiplex PCR, and TCRdb's table has in-frame clones only and misses some. The table records around 310,000 clones, approximately 89% of them present only once. The sequenced sample consisted of PBMCs or T cells enriched from blood (not recorded which). The origin of the receptors is a man aged 30 to 45 who had recovered from COVID-19. Each CDR3 is given with its conserved first and last residue.

J | V | CDR3
TRBJ1-4 | TRBV5-8 | CASSRTGLTNEKLFF
TRBJ1-2 | TRBV2 | CASSEPGNYGYTF
TRBJ1-3 | TRBV6-5 | CASSPQGGTGNTIYF
TRBJ1-4 | TRBV12-3/TRBV12-4 | CASSFRPREKLFF
TRBJ1-5 | TRBV27 | CASSHPGQDNSNQPQHF
TRBJ2-7 | TRBV19 | CASRDRPSSYEQYF
TRBJ2-1 | TRBV5-1 | CASRSAGQPSSYNEQFF
TRBJ1-6 | TRBV5-1 | CASSLDSNSPLHF
TRBJ2-5 | TRBV27 | CASSLALGLAETQYF
TRBJ2-3 | TRBV7-8 | CASSVLQGNTDTQYF
TRBJ2-7 | TRBV2 | CASSEVRSSNYEQYF
TRBJ2-7 | TRBV11-2 | CASSQPPGQGEREQYF
TRBJ1-1 | TRBV6-5 | CASRGDELTEAFF